The rows below give T cell receptor beta chains drawn from one sample of a study of beta chain features in type 1 diabetes. Generated by immunoSEQ multiplex PCR, the TCRdb table keeps only in-frame clones and is missing some. This repertoire shows about 260,000 clones, around 21% found once; its top ten account for 0.028%. Sequences were obtained from naive CD4+ T cells from blood. Receptors were obtained from a woman in her forties with type 1 diabetes. Both conserved end residues are part of each CDR3. A D gene is named only where the DNA matches it firmly. Size is stated for part of the rows, as once, few or many counts, or as a class when the clone is expanded.

v_gene: TRBV10-3; d_gene: TRBD1; abundance: .; j_gene: TRBJ2-7; CDR3aa: CAITIVRGPGGEQYF; CDR3nt: TGTGCCATCACCATCGTTAGGGGGCCCGGAGGCGAGCAGTACTTC
v_gene: TRBV11-2; d_gene: .; abundance: few; j_gene: TRBJ2-3; CDR3aa: CASSFWQGIDTQYF; CDR3nt: TGTGCCAGCAGCTTTTGGCAGGGGATAGATACGCAGTATTTT
v_gene: TRBV7-9; d_gene: .; abundance: .; j_gene: TRBJ1-4; CDR3aa: CASSSRPLNF; CDR3nt: TGTGCCAGCAGCTCGAGGCCGTTAAACTTT
v_gene: TRBV10-3; d_gene: .; abundance: few; j_gene: TRBJ2-7; CDR3aa: CAISAGSYEQYF; CDR3nt: TGTGCCATCAGTGCCGGCTCCTACGAGCAGTACTTC
v_gene: TRBV27; d_gene: .; abundance: few; j_gene: TRBJ2-6; CDR3aa: CATYSGANVLTF; CDR3nt: TGTGCCACCTATTCTGGGGCCAACGTCCTGACTTTC
v_gene: TRBV6-5; d_gene: .; abundance: .; j_gene: TRBJ2-7; CDR3aa: CASSYGLGAGEQYF; CDR3nt: TGTGCCAGCAGTTACGGTTTGGGGGCCGGCGAGCAGTACTTC
v_gene: TRBV9; d_gene: TRBD2; abundance: .; j_gene: TRBJ2-2; CDR3aa: CASSVTSGRAVTGELFF; CDR3nt: TGTGCCAGCAGCGTGACTAGCGGGAGGGCGGTCACCGGGGAGCTGTTTTTT
v_gene: TRBV30; d_gene: TRBD1; abundance: .; j_gene: TRBJ2-7; CDR3aa: CAWTPAAGGTTAYEQYF; CDR3nt: TGTGCCTGGACCCCGGCGGCAGGGGGAACCACGGCCTACGAGCAGTACTTC
v_gene: TRBV18; d_gene: .; abundance: few; j_gene: TRBJ2-7; CDR3aa: CASSPQGHTYEQYF; CDR3nt: TGTGCCAGCTCACCACAGGGACACACCTACGAGCAGTACTTC
v_gene: TRBV27; d_gene: TRBD1; abundance: .; j_gene: TRBJ2-7; CDR3aa: CASSPGQGPRQYF; CDR3nt: TGTGCCAGCAGCCCGGGACAGGGACCGAGGCAGTACTTC
v_gene: TRBV29-1; d_gene: .; abundance: few; j_gene: TRBJ1-4; CDR3aa: CSVARGAALDEKLFF; CDR3nt: TGCAGCGTTGCCCGTGGGGCCGCTTTGGATGAAAAACTGTTTTTT